A selection of T cell receptor beta chains follows, all from one sample in a study of cytomegalovirus exposure and HLA in healthy donors. The table came from immunoSEQ multiplex PCR; TCRdb's copy has only in-frame clones and leaves some out. The sample has about 200,000 clones; about 75% are singletons. Sequences were obtained from PBMCs. The receptors originated from a man aged 18-30 years in good health and CMV-seronegative. CDR3s include the opening cysteine and the closing phenylalanine or tryptophan. Each record gives: V gene, J gene, D gene, clone size, CDR3 protein, CDR3 DNA. D genes are given only for firm matches. Expanded clones are given a class, and other clones once, few, many or no size at all.

>TRBV11-3|TRBJ2-3|NA|NA
CASSLDSTTDTQYF
TGTGCCAGCAGCTTAGACAGTACCACAGATACGCAGTATTTT
>TRBV9|TRBJ2-3|TRBD2|NA
CASSWLAGNTDTQYF
TGTGCCAGCAGCTGGCTAGCGGGAAACACAGATACGCAGTATTTT
>TRBV10-1|TRBJ2-7|TRBD1|NA
CASSESFPGQVSYEQYF
TGCGCCAGCAGTGAGTCGTTCCCGGGACAGGTCTCCTACGAGCAGTACTTC
>TRBV6-5|TRBJ1-1|TRBD1|NA
CASSYSGTGGFAEAFF
TGTGCCAGCAGTTACTCTGGCACAGGGGGCTTCGCTGAAGCTTTCTTT
>TRBV20-1|TRBJ1-1|NA|NA
CSALGASEAFF
TGCAGTGCCCTGGGGGCCTCCGAAGCTTTCTTT
>TRBV27|TRBJ2-3|TRBD1|NA
CASSSPGTGADTQYF
TGTGCCAGCAGTTCCCCTGGGACAGGGGCAGATACGCAGTATTTT
>TRBV28|TRBJ2-3|TRBD2|NA
CASSLFSGRGSDTQYF
TGTGCCAGCAGTTTATTTAGCGGGAGAGGGTCAGATACGCAGTATTTT
>TRBV6-5|TRBJ2-7|TRBD2|once
CASSYSLAGALYEQYF
TGTGCCAGCAGTTACTCCTTAGCGGGGGCTCTTTACGAGCAGTACTTC
>TRBV19|TRBJ2-1|NA|NA
CASQSSVWYNEQFF
TGTGCCAGTCAGTCTAGCGTTTGGTACAATGAGCAGTTCTTC
>TRBV11-2|TRBJ2-7|NA|NA
CASSSCKLIAWGDCEQYF
TGTGCCAGCAGCTCATGTAAACTCATAGCGTGGGGTGATTGCGAGCAGTACTTC
>TRBV11-3|TRBJ2-3|TRBD2|NA
CASSLARTSGADTQYF
TGTGCCAGCAGCTTAGCCCGGACTAGCGGGGCAGATACGCAGTATTTT
>TRBV4-1|TRBJ2-3|NA|once
CASSPQGAASTDTQYF
TGCGCCAGCAGCCCCCAAGGAGCGGCTAGCACAGATACGCAGTATTTT
>TRBV15|TRBJ1-1|NA|NA
CATSRDIKNTEAFF
TGTGCCACCAGCAGAGACATCAAGAACACTGAAGCTTTCTTT
>TRBV7-9|TRBJ2-7|TRBD1|NA
CASSPQAIGTGSEQYF
TGTGCCAGCAGCCCCCAGGCGATCGGGACAGGGAGCGAGCAGTACTTC
>TRBV15|TRBJ2-2|TRBD2|NA
CATSRVAGVASGGPTGELFF
TGTGCCACCAGCAGAGTCGCGGGCGTTGCTAGCGGGGGGCCCACCGGGGAGCTGTTTTTT
>TRBV6-4|TRBJ2-2|NA|NA
CASSDSSSGELFF
TGTGCCAGCAGTGACTCGAGTAGCGGGGAGCTGTTTTTT
>TRBV7-9|TRBJ2-3|TRBD2|NA
CASSLLVGRELGDTQYF
TGTGCCAGCAGCTTATTAGTCGGGCGGGAGCTTGGCGATACGCAGTATTTT
>TRBV7-8|TRBJ2-5|TRBD2|NA
CASSASTSGMGETQYF
TGTGCCAGCAGCGCCTCGACTAGCGGGATGGGGGAGACCCAGTACTTC
>TRBV28|TRBJ2-7|TRBD2|NA
CASSRGTSGYEQYF
TGTGCCAGCAGTCGCGGGACTAGCGGATACGAGCAGTACTTC
>TRBV9|TRBJ2-1|NA|NA
CASSVDENEQFF
TGTGCCAGCAGCGTAGATGAGAATGAGCAGTTCTTC
>TRBV6-5|TRBJ1-2|NA|few
CASRTVLGGYTF
TGTGCCAGCAGGACAGTGCTTGGTGGCTACACCTTC
>TRBV5-4|TRBJ1-3|NA|once
CASSPEQGARGGNTIYF
TGTGCCAGCAGCCCTGAACAGGGCGCCCGGGGCGGAAACACCATATATTTT
>TRBV11-1|TRBJ2-1|NA|few
CASSFRPTGYNEQFF
TGTGCCAGCAGCTTTCGTCCGACGGGGTATAATGAGCAGTTCTTC
>TRBV15|TRBJ1-6|TRBD1|NA
CATSRSRGQGVSPLHF
TGTGCCACTAGCAGATCCCGGGGACAGGGAGTTTCACCCCTCCACTTT
>TRBV28|TRBJ1-2|NA|NA
CASSFSGGALNYGYTF
TGTGCCAGCAGCTTCTCGGGGGGGGCCCTTAACTATGGCTACACCTTC
>TRBV4-1|TRBJ2-7|NA|NA
CASSQERRSYEQYF
TGCGCCAGCAGCCAAGAGCGCCGCTCCTACGAGCAGTACTTC
>TRBV9|TRBJ1-2|NA|once
CASKGSGKGLDYGYTF
TGTGCCAGCAAAGGGTCAGGGAAGGGCCTTGACTATGGCTACACCTTC
>TRBV9|TRBJ2-7|NA|NA
CASSAAAADEQYF
TGTGCCAGCAGCGCCGCCGCGGCCGACGAGCAGTACTTC
>TRBV7-9|TRBJ2-7|NA|NA
CASSLGGRIATTAYEQYF
TGTGCCAGCAGCTTGGGGGGACGTATCGCTACAACCGCCTACGAGCAGTACTTC
>TRBV19|TRBJ2-7|TRBD1|NA
CASSFIQGASYEQYF
TGTGCCAGTAGTTTCATACAGGGGGCGTCCTACGAGCAGTACTTC
>TRBV5-1|TRBJ1-2|NA|few
CASSSGQPLLYGYTF
TGCGCCAGCAGCTCAGGACAGCCCCTTCTCTATGGCTACACCTTC
>TRBV16|TRBJ1-5|NA|NA
CASSRGSNNQPQHF
TGTGCCAGCAGCCGGGGCAGTAACAATCAGCCCCAGCATTTT
>TRBV5-1|TRBJ2-5|TRBD2|NA
CASSLPRLAGGGETQYF
TGCGCCAGCAGCTTGCCTCGACTAGCGGGAGGAGGTGAGACCCAGTACTTC
>TRBV11-3|TRBJ2-1|TRBD2|NA
CASSSNLHETSGDSYNEQFF
TGTGCCAGCAGCTCCAACTTACACGAGACTAGCGGTGACTCCTACAATGAGCAGTTCTTC
>TRBV19|TRBJ1-1|NA|NA
CASRLVEGFPPEAFF
TGTGCCAGTAGGTTGGTGGAGGGATTCCCCCCTGAAGCTTTCTTT
>TRBV19|TRBJ2-1|TRBD2|NA
CASTSMTSGTGEQFF
TGTGCCAGTACTTCAATGACTAGCGGGACTGGTGAGCAGTTCTTC
>TRBV6-1|TRBJ2-3|TRBD2|NA
CASKGGGPTDTQYF
TGTGCCAGCAAAGGCGGGGGGCCCACAGATACGCAGTATTTT
>TRBV6-5|TRBJ1-3|TRBD1|NA
CASYRGQGGNTIYF
TGTGCCAGCTACAGGGGGCAAGGAGGAAACACCATATATTTT
>TRBV5-1|TRBJ1-5|NA|NA
CASSSEGERSQPQHF
TGCGCCAGCAGCTCCGAGGGGGAGCGGAGTCAGCCCCAGCATTTT
>TRBV4-3|TRBJ1-4|NA|NA
CASSQDRGNEKLFF
TGCGCCAGCAGCCAAGATCGGGGTAATGAAAAACTGTTTTTT
>TRBV2|TRBJ2-3|TRBD2|once
CASRKLAGGSTDTQYF
TGTGCCAGCAGGAAACTAGCGGGAGGGAGTACAGATACGCAGTATTTT
>TRBV5-4|TRBJ2-7|TRBD1|NA
CASSPTGVGYEQYF
TGTGCCAGCAGCCCGACAGGGGTGGGATACGAGCAGTACTTC
>TRBV5-5|TRBJ2-3|NA|NA
CASTDFSDTQYF
TGTGCCAGCACCGACTTCTCCGATACGCAGTATTTT
>TRBV4-3|TRBJ2-2|NA|NA
CASSQDWETHGELFF
TGCGCCAGCAGCCAAGATTGGGAGACCCACGGGGAGCTGTTTTTT
>TRBV9|TRBJ2-7|TRBD1|NA
CASSTSGTGDEQYF
TGTGCCAGCAGCACGTCCGGGACAGGGGACGAGCAGTACTTC
>TRBV14|TRBJ2-7|TRBD2|NA
CASSQDWGLAGPSYEQYF
TGTGCCAGCAGCCAAGATTGGGGGCTAGCGGGTCCCTCCTACGAGCAGTACTTC
>TRBV11-2|TRBJ1-2|TRBD1|NA
CASSSARDRGSPLWGYTF
TGTGCCAGCAGTTCTGCTAGGGACAGGGGGTCTCCTCTATGGGGCTACACCTTC
>TRBV19|TRBJ1-2|NA|NA
CAGRSVVYGYTF
TGTGCCGGGAGGTCTGTGGTGTATGGCTACACCTTC
>TRBV5-1|TRBJ1-1|NA|NA
CASSTGWGETEAFF
TGCGCCAGCAGCACTGGATGGGGGGAAACTGAAGCTTTCTTT
>TRBV10-3|TRBJ1-1|TRBD1|NA
CAISESPDRGEYTEAFF
TGTGCCATCAGTGAGTCGCCTGACAGGGGAGAGTACACTGAAGCTTTCTTT